This T cell receptor beta chain comes out of a study of shared clonotypes between healthy human individuals. Study-level points and caveats: Several donors shared about 4.5% of their naive CD4 clonotypes.

Assay used: immunoSEQ multiplex PCR; TCRdb lists only in-frame clones, some missing. The data show fewer than 850,000 clones, approximately 79% seen once. This clone has just one count. Its antigen remains unknown. Adult Caucasians living in Nashville, Tennessee made up all of the donors. Memory CD4+ cells were the fraction left after CD45RA+ naive selection. This sequence was found in a woman between 25 and 40 years old in good health. Sequencing input: memory CD4+ T cells sorted from blood. As for subset: CD45RA-negative fraction.

The CDR3 DNA reads TGTGCCAGCAGTTTTCGGTTGAGGTACACAGATACGCAGTATTTT. Translated: CASSFRLRYTDTQYF. This chain links TRBV28 with TRBJ2-3; no clear D. Trimming took 3 bases from V and 2 from J, leaving 12 bases between them. The CDR3 contains 15 residues. The germline CDR1 and CDR2 sequences are MDHEN and SYDVKM.